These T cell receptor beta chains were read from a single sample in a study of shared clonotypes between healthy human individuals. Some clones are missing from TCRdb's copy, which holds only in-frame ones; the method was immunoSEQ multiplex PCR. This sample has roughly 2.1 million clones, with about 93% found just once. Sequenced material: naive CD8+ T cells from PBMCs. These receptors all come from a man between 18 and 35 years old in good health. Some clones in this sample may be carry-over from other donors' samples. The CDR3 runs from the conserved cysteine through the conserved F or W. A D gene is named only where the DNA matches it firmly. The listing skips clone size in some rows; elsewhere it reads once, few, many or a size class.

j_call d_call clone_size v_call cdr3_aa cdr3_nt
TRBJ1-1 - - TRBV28 CASSAPGHLNTEAFF TGTGCCAGCAGTGCTCCGGGTCATCTGAACACTGAAGCTTTCTTT
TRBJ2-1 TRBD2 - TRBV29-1 CSVEDGLAGANEQFF TGCAGCGTTGAAGATGGCCTAGCGGGAGCCAATGAGCAGTTCTTC
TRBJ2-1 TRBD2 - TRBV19 CASRLADNEQFF TGTGCCAGTAGACTAGCGGACAATGAGCAGTTCTTC
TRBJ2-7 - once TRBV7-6 CASSLGAGFSYEQYF TGTGCCAGCAGCTTAGGGGCAGGCTTCTCCTACGAGCAGTACTTC
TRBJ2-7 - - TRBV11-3 CASSGKNRGEQYF TGTGCCAGCAGCGGGAAAAACCGGGGGGAGCAGTACTTC
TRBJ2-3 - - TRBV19 CASSTRTDTQYF TGTGCCAGTAGTACCCGTACAGATACGCAGTATTTT
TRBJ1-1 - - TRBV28 CASSSPGAPMNTEAFF TGTGCCAGCAGTTCCCCCGGGGCCCCAATGAACACTGAAGCTTTCTTT
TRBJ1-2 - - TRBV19 CASSIAEAYGYTF TGTGCCAGTAGTATAGCAGAGGCCTATGGCTACACCTTC
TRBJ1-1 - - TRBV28 CASSFHEGTEAFF TGTGCCAGCAGTTTTCACGAGGGCACTGAAGCTTTCTTT
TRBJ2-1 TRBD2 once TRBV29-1 CSVEGTSGNFNEQFF TGCAGCGTTGAGGGGACTAGCGGGAACTTCAATGAGCAGTTCTTC
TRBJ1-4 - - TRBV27 CASGNPLIEKLFF TGTGCCAGCGGAAACCCATTGATTGAAAAACTGTTTTTT
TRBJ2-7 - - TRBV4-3 CASSHKAGPADEQYF TGCGCCAGCAGCCATAAAGCGGGCCCAGCGGACGAGCAGTACTTC
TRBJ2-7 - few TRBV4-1 CASSQRLSTEQYF TGCGCCAGCAGCCAACGTCTCTCCACCGAGCAGTACTTC
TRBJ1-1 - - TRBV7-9 CGMGGPSGEAFF TGTGGCATGGGGGGTCCCTCGGGGGAAGCTTTCTTT
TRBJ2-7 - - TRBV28 CASSLFASSYEQYF TGTGCCAGCAGTTTATTCGCCAGCTCCTACGAGCAGTACTTC
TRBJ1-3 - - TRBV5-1 CASSLEERGPGNTIYF TGCGCCAGCAGCTTGGAAGAGCGGGGGCCTGGAAACACCATATATTTT
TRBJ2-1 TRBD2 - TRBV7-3 CASSPDGLAGGMRYNEQFF TGTGCCAGCAGCCCAGACGGACTAGCGGGAGGTATGCGGTACAATGAGCAGTTCTTC
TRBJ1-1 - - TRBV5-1 CASSLGAQNTEAFF TGCGCCAGCAGCTTGGGCGCACAGAACACTGAAGCTTTCTTT
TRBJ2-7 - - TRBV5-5 CASSRPNYEQYF TGTGCCAGCAGCAGACCAAACTACGAGCAGTACTTC
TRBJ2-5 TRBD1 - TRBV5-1 CASSSYWDSLQETQYF TGCGCCAGCAGCTCATACTGGGACAGCCTCCAAGAGACCCAGTACTTC
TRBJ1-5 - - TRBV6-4 CASSDSLGATSNQPQHF TGTGCCAGCAGTGACTCGTTGGGGGCCACCTCCAATCAGCCCCAGCATTTT
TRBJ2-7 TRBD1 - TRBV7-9 CASSPNQGVESYEQYF TGTGCCAGCAGCCCAAACCAGGGGGTAGAATCCTACGAGCAGTACTTC
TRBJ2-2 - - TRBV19 CASSMVFVTRMNTGELFF TGTGCCAGTAGTATGGTGTTCGTAACGCGGATGAACACCGGGGAGCTGTTTTTT
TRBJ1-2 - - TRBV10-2 CASRAGEGVFYGYTF TGCGCCAGCAGGGCTGGGGAGGGGGTTTTTTATGGCTACACCTTC
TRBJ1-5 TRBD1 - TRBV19 CASSDHRDRGRRQPQHF TGTGCCAGTAGCGATCACCGGGACAGGGGGCGGCGTCAGCCCCAGCATTTT
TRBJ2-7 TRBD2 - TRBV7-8 CASSPGRGLAAISNYEQYF TGTGCCAGCAGCCCCGGTAGGGGACTAGCAGCAATATCCAACTACGAGCAGTACTTC
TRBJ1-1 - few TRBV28 CASSLMGGSAEAFF TGTGCCAGCAGTTTAATGGGCGGGAGCGCTGAAGCTTTCTTT
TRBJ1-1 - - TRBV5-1 CASSWGHTNTEAFF TGCGCCAGCAGCTGGGGACATACGAACACTGAAGCTTTCTTT
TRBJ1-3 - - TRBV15 CATRGGVAGERSGNTIYF TGTGCCACCAGGGGCGGAGTCGCGGGAGAACGCTCTGGAAACACCATATATTTT
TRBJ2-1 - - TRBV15 CATSRDRSGVSEQFF TGTGCCACCAGCAGAGATCGTTCGGGGGTTAGTGAGCAGTTCTTC
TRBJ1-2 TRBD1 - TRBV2 CASRVTGTSGQLPSHYGYTF TGTGCCAGCAGGGTGACAGGGACCAGCGGCCAGCTGCCCTCCCACTATGGCTACACCTTC
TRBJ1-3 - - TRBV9 CASSPYNVNTIYF TGTGCCAGCAGCCCATATAATGTAAACACCATATATTTT
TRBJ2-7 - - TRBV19 CASSIPGGYEQYF TGTGCCAGTAGTATTCCTGGGGGCTACGAGCAGTACTTC
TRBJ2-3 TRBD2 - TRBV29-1 CSVLAGNAQYF TGCAGCGTCCTAGCGGGAAACGCGCAGTATTTT
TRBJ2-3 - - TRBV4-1 CASSQGGVGTDTQYF TGCGCCAGCAGCCAAGGGGGAGTCGGGACAGATACGCAGTATTTT
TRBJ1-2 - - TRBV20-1 CSARGGDGYTF TGCAGTGCTAGAGGGGGGGATGGCTACACCTTC
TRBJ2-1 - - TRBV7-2 CASSLGGAGSYNEQFF TGTGCCAGCAGCTTAGGGGGCGCCGGCTCCTACAATGAGCAGTTCTTC
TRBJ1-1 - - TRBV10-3 CAIDAGNTEAFF TGTGCCATCGACGCCGGAAACACTGAAGCTTTCTTT
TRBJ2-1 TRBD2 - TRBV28 CASSDGGRYYEQFF TGTGCCAGCAGCGATGGCGGGAGGTACTATGAGCAGTTCTTC
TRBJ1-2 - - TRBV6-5 CASSYSITGQIYGYTF TGTGCCAGCAGTTACTCGATAACAGGACAGATCTATGGCTACACCTTC
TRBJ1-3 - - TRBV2 CASMGAGNTIYF TGTGCCAGCATGGGGGCTGGAAACACCATATATTTT
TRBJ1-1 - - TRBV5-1 CASSPSGPGAEAFF TGCGCCAGCAGCCCCTCGGGACCTGGGGCTGAAGCTTTCTTT
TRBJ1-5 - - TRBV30 CAWSFTASNQPQHF TGTGCCTGGAGTTTTACCGCTAGCAATCAGCCCCAGCATTTT
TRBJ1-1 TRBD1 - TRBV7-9 CASSRGQGWSEAFF TGTGCCAGCAGCCGGGGACAGGGGTGGTCTGAAGCTTTCTTT
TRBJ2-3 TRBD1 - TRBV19 CASSKDRGRTDTQYF TGTGCCAGTAGTAAGGACAGGGGGCGGACAGATACGCAGTATTTT
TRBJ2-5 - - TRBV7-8 CASSPPREETQYF TGTGCCAGCAGCCCCCCCAGGGAAGAGACCCAGTACTTC
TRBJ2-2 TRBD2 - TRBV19 CASSATRWLAGLAGELFF TGTGCCAGTAGTGCGACCCGTTGGCTAGCGGGTTTAGCTGGGGAGCTGTTTTTT
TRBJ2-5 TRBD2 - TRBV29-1 CSAEVPLLAGGPETQYF TGCAGCGCTGAGGTCCCTTTGCTAGCGGGAGGGCCAGAGACCCAGTACTTC
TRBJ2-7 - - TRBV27 CASSPTRGPRGEQYF TGTGCCAGCAGCCCTACTCGAGGACCCCGGGGCGAGCAGTACTTC
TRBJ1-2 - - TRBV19 CASIPRHRNYGYTF TGTGCCAGTATCCCGCGCCACAGAAACTATGGCTACACCTTC